Given below is one TCR beta chain in context. Measured with immunoSEQ multiplex PCR; TCRdb has only the in-frame clones, and not every one. The repertoire has approximately 500,000 clones, about 89% of them found once; the top ten carry roughly 8%. The source of the sample is a study of blood T cell repertoires in COVID-19. Sequencing was done on a sample of peripheral blood. This TCR was sampled from a woman in her fifties or sixties with COVID-19, enrolled during active disease.

The CDR3 nucleotides read TGTGCCAGCAGCCCGGGGACAGGGACCCGGTTCTTC. Amino acids: CASSPGTGTRFF. The genes are TRBV7-8 and TRBJ2-1; 9 positions agree with TRBD1. J gave up 15 bases and V 5 bases, and 8 bases lay outside the gene matches. This CDR3 region has 12 residues. Germline V gives CDR1 SGHVS, CDR2 FQNEAQ.